The 27 T cell receptor beta chains listed next were all sequenced from one sample in a study of cytomegalovirus exposure and HLA in healthy donors. The PCR contained 60 Vbeta and 13 Jbeta primers. Using immunoSEQ multiplex PCR, the repertoire was profiled, and TCRdb retains in-frame clones only, with some absent. The sample shows roughly 120,000 clones, around two thirds of them seen only once. Sample: PBMCs. The receptors originated from a middle-aged woman in good health and CMV-seropositive.

The chain carries TRBV7-2 and TRBJ1-1; D not certain. Trimming cost V 0 bases and J 1 base, with 12 bases left between them. Germline V gene sequence: CDR1 SGHTA, CDR2 FQGNSA. This CDR3 region has 16 residues. The CDR3 sequence is CASSLAGVKSNTEAFF. CDR3 DNA sequence: TGTGCCAGCAGCTTAGCGGGAGTGAAATCGAACACTGAAGCTTTCTTT.

The J gene is TRBJ2-1, the V gene TRBV5-4, with 9 bases lining up with TRBD2. The CDR3 consists of 15 residues. Germline loops: CDR1 SGHNT, CDR2 YYREEE (reference sequence). With 2 bases clipped from V and 3 bases from J, the junction kept 3 bases outside the gene matches. The CDR3 region is CASSFSGGLYNEQFF. CDR3 DNA: TGTGCCAGCAGCTTTAGCGGGGGCCTCTACAATGAGCAGTTCTTC.

The chain recombines TRBV9 with TRBJ2-7; 8 bases are shared with TRBD1. This CDR3 spans 14 amino acids. CDR1 is SGDLS and CDR2 is YYNGEE in the germline V gene. V shed 2 bases and J 5 bases; nucleotides not matched to a gene: 6. As DNA, the CDR3 is TGTGCCAGCAGCGTCGACAGGGGTGTGAACGAGCAGTACTTC. It specifies CASSVDRGVNEQYF.

The V gene is TRBV5-1, the J gene TRBJ2-5, with 8 bases matching TRBD2. Germline CDR1 is SGHRS and CDR2 is YFSETQ. This CDR3 has 15 amino acids. V shed 4 bases, J shed 5 bases, and the junction held 10 bases outside the gene matches. CDR3 loop: CASSRWAGGLETQYF. CDR3 in DNA: TGCGCCAGCAGCCGCTGGGCGGGGGGCCTCGAGACCCAGTACTTC.

The gene calls are TRBV11-2 and TRBJ1-2; no reliable D call. V gave up 0 bases and J gave up 8 bases, with 13 bases separating them. This CDR3 has 14 residues. Germline CDR1 reads SGHAT; CDR2 reads FQNNGV. CDR3 nucleotide sequence: TGTGCCAGCAGCTTAGACCGCCAGTCAGCGGGCTACACCTTC. Translated, it gives CASSLDRQSAGYTF. Combining the CDR3 with reference TRBV11-2 and TRBJ1-2 gives the whole variable domain EAGVAQSPRYKIIEKRQSVAFWCNPISGHATLYWYQQILGQGPKLLIQFQNNGVVDDSQLPKDRFSAERLKGVDSTLKIQPAKLEDSAVYLCASSLDRQSAGYTFGSGTRLTVV.

The chain has TRBV19 and TRBJ2-5; TRBD1 might be the D (5 bases). Trimming pared 3 bases from V and 6 bases from J, leaving 14 bases between. CDR3 size: 14 residues. CDR1 LNHDA and CDR2 SQIVND come from the germline V gene (reference sequence). This CDR3 reads CASSMGQGGQTQYF. The DNA for the CDR3 is TGTGCCAGTAGTATGGGCCAGGGTGGACAGACCCAGTACTTC.

V usage is TRBV9 and J usage is TRBJ1-1; D call uncertain. Germline V gene data show CDR1 as SGDLS and CDR2 as YYNGEE. The CDR3 totals 13 residues. V was pared by 4 bases and J by 4 bases, with 11 bases between. The CDR3 protein is CASSLDRGTEAFF. CDR3 coding DNA: TGTGCCAGCAGCTTGGACCGGGGCACTGAAGCTTTCTTT. The full variable domain, rest sourced from reference TRBV9 and TRBJ1-1, is DSGVTQTPKHLITATGQRVTLRCSPRSGDLSVYWYQQSLDQGLQFLIQYYNGEERAKGNILERFSAQQFPDLHSELNLSSLELGDSALYFCASSLDRGTEAFFGQGTRLTVV.

This clone was counted only a few times. V usage is TRBV7-3 and J usage is TRBJ2-7, with 7 positions matching TRBD2. Germline trimming cut 1 base from V and 4 bases from J; bases unmatched to any gene: 4. CDR1 is SGHTA, CDR2 FQGTGA, per germline. The CDR3 spans 14 residues. CDR3 coding DNA: TGTGCCAGCAGCTTAAGGGGGAGGGATTACGAGCAGTACTTC. It yields the protein CASSLRGRDYEQYF.

The rearrangement uses TRBV19 and TRBJ1-1, with D tentatively TRBD1 (6 bases). Germline loops: CDR1 LNHDA, CDR2 SQIVND (reference sequence). V was cut by 1 base and J by 5 bases, with 8 bases left in between. This CDR3 spans 13 amino acids. The CDR3 coding sequence is TGTGCCAGTAGTATAGGAGGGGGAACTGAAGCTTTCTTT. Its translation: CASSIGGGTEAFF. The whole variable domain, filled in from reference TRBV19 and TRBJ1-1, reads DGGITQSPKYLFRKEGQNVTLSCEQNLNHDAMYWYRQDPGQGLRLIYYSQIVNDFQKGDIAEGYSVSREKKESFPLTVTSAQKNPTAFYLCASSIGGGTEAFFGQGTRLTVV.

The chain couples TRBV27 to TRBJ1-2; maybe TRBD1 (5 bases). This CDR3 contains 13 residues. The germline V and J ends were trimmed by 6 bases and 2 bases, with 10 bases remaining between them. Germline V gene data show CDR1 as MNHEY and CDR2 as SMNVEV (reference sequence). CDR3 in amino acids: CASSTTGNYGYTF. For the CDR3, the DNA is TGTGCCAGCAGCACAACAGGCAACTATGGCTACACCTTC.

The genes are TRBV10-3 and TRBJ1-4; perhaps TRBD1 as D (5 bases). Germline assignment: CDR1 ENHRY and CDR2 SYGVKD. CDR3 length: 15 amino acids. The CDR3 loop is CATKSTDLFGEKLFF. The CDR3 nucleotides are TGTGCGACCAAATCGACAGATTTGTTTGGTGAAAAACTGTTTTTT.

V gene TRBV2 combines with J gene TRBJ2-5, with TRBD2 identical over 12 bases. Germline loops: CDR1 SNHLY, CDR2 FYNNEI. V was clipped by 6 bases and J by 5 bases; unmatched bases: 10. This CDR3 is 16 amino acids long. CDR3 sequence: CASRGLAGPLRETQYF. CDR3 DNA: TGTGCCAGCAGAGGACTAGCGGGGCCCCTAAGGGAGACCCAGTACTTC.

The chain links TRBV7-2 to TRBJ1-5, with D maybe TRBD1 (5 bases). Deletions cut 5 bases from V and 2 bases from J, with 13 bases between. The germline CDR1 and CDR2 sequences are SGHTA and FQGNSA. This CDR3 contains 15 residues. The CDR3 sequence is CASSKQVLGNQPQHF. In DNA form, the CDR3 reads TGTGCCAGCAGCAAACAGGTTCTAGGCAATCAGCCCCAGCATTTT.

The rearrangement uses TRBV10-3 and TRBJ1-6, with 8 bases identical to TRBD1. The V and J ends lost 6 bases and 0 bases, in that order; junction bases with no gene match: 7. The CDR3 has 17 residues. Germline CDR1 and CDR2: ENHRY and SYGVKD. CDR3 residues: CAIREDRVSSYNSPLHF. For the CDR3, the DNA is TGTGCCATCAGGGAGGACAGGGTGAGCTCCTATAATTCACCCCTCCACTTT.

The CDR3 DNA is TGTGCCAGCAGATCCGAGGTGGCGGGGGAGCAGTTCTTC. Translating gives CASRSEVAGEQFF. V and J are TRBV13 and TRBJ2-1; D is possibly TRBD2 (6 bases). The CDR3 runs 13 residues. Trimming stripped 6 bases from V and 10 bases from J, with 16 bases between. Germline lookup yields CDR1 PRHDT and CDR2 FYEKMQ (reference sequence).

The chain combines TRBV6-6 with TRBJ1-1, with TRBD1 matching over 7 bases. The CDR3 extends over 14 amino acids. V lost 7 bases, J lost 0 bases, and 5 bases stayed unmatched. The germline gives CDR1 MNHNY, CDR2 SVGAGI (reference sequence). DNA of the CDR3: TGTGCCAGCAATGGGGACAGATTGAACACTGAAGCTTTCTTT. Protein sequence: CASNGDRLNTEAFF.

This clone has just one count. The chain employs TRBV20-1 and TRBJ2-7; 7 nucleotides line up with TRBD1. Per germline, CDR1 DFQATT and CDR2 SNEGSKA (reference sequence). This CDR3 spans 11 amino acids. CDR3 sequence reads: CSGDRSHEQYF. Written as DNA, the CDR3 is TGCAGCGGGGACAGATCGCACGAGCAGTACTTC.

The chain employs TRBV5-8 and TRBJ1-3, with TRBD1 matching 9 bases. Per the germline V gene, CDR1 is SGHTS and CDR2 is YDEGEE. The V gene end was trimmed by 4 bases and the J gene end by 7 bases; junction bases not matched to a gene: 9. CDR3 size: 15 residues. This CDR3 is CASSLAGQGWNTIYF. CDR3 bases: TGTGCCAGCAGCCTGGCGGGACAGGGATGGAACACCATATATTTT. Using reference TRBV5-8 and TRBJ1-3 for the parts outside the CDR3, the full variable domain is EAGVTQSPTHLIKTRGQQATLRCSPISGHTSVYWYQQALGLGLQFLLWYDEGEERNRGNFPPRFSGRQFPNYSSELNVNALELEDSALYLCASSLAGQGWNTIYFGEGSWLTVV.

V and J are TRBV9 and TRBJ1-3, with a possible D match to TRBD1 (6 bases). This CDR3 has 15 amino acids. CDR1 and CDR2 (germline): SGDLS, YYNGEE. V lost 3 bases and J lost 0, with 10 bases in between. The CDR3 reads CASSGDRHSGNTIYF. The CDR3 nucleotides read TGTGCCAGCAGCGGCGACAGGCACTCTGGAAACACCATATATTTT. Full variable domain (remainder filled in from reference TRBV9 and TRBJ1-3): DSGVTQTPKHLITATGQRVTLRCSPRSGDLSVYWYQQSLDQGLQFLIQYYNGEERAKGNILERFSAQQFPDLHSELNLSSLELGDSALYFCASSGDRHSGNTIYFGEGSWLTVV.

The V gene is TRBV18, the J gene TRBJ2-7; 8 bases line up with TRBD1. CDR1 and CDR2 from the germline V gene are KGHSH and LQKENI. CDR3 length equals 15 residues. The V and J ends lost 6 bases and 1 base, in that order; junction bases with no gene match: 8. The CDR3: CASSHGQGLSYEQYF. The CDR3 region has the DNA TGTGCCAGCTCGCATGGACAGGGATTATCCTACGAGCAGTACTTC. Full variable domain (rest looked up from reference TRBV18 and TRBJ2-7): NAGVMQNPRHLVRRRGQEARLRCSPMKGHSHVYWYRQLPEEGLKFMVYLQKENIIDESGMPKERFSAEFPKEGPSILRIQQVVRGDSAAYFCASSHGQGLSYEQYFGPGTRLTVT.

This chain uses TRBV19 with TRBJ1-5; 8 bases fit TRBD1. Germline V gene data show CDR1 as LNHDA and CDR2 as SQIVND (reference sequence). This CDR3 is 15 amino acids long. The junction had 10 bases not matched to a gene; V was cut back by 7 bases and J by 5 bases. In DNA, the CDR3 is TGTGCCAGTAAGGCGGGACAGGTGGGCTATCAGCCCCAGCATTTT. It is translated as CASKAGQVGYQPQHF. The whole variable domain, remainder taken from reference TRBV19 and TRBJ1-5, is DGGITQSPKYLFRKEGQNVTLSCEQNLNHDAMYWYRQDPGQGLRLIYYSQIVNDFQKGDIAEGYSVSREKKESFPLTVTSAQKNPTAFYLCASKAGQVGYQPQHFGDGTRLSIL.

This clone was counted only a few times. The chain recombines TRBV9 with TRBJ1-1; D call uncertain. Germline V lookup: CDR1 SGDLS, CDR2 YYNGEE. The CDR3 runs to 13 residues. The germline V and J ends were trimmed by 0 bases and 5 bases, with 8 bases remaining between them. The CDR3 region has the DNA TGTGCCAGCAGCGTAGGTCCAGATACTGAAGCTTTCTTT. Encoded protein: CASSVGPDTEAFF.

The V and J genes are TRBV6-1 and TRBJ2-3; 7 nucleotides agree with TRBD2. The V gene's germline CDR1 is MNHNS and CDR2 SASEGT. CDR3 length: 15 amino acids. Trimming cost V 2 bases and J 0 bases; bases outside gene matches: 2. In nucleotides, the CDR3 is TGTGCCAGCAGTGAACCCGGGGGGAGCACAGATACGCAGTATTTT. Translation gives CASSEPGGSTDTQYF.

V usage is TRBV10-3 and J usage is TRBJ2-1, with 15 bases matching TRBD2. Germline CDR1 reads ENHRY; CDR2 reads SYGVKD. The junction had 7 bases not matched to a gene; V was cut back by 6 bases and J by 7 bases. The CDR3 is 16 residues long. The chain's CDR3 is CAIRRTSGGAENEQFF. CDR3 bases: TGTGCCATCAGGCGGACTAGCGGGGGGGCGGAGAATGAGCAGTTCTTC.

This clone was picked up one time. The V and J genes are TRBV29-1 and TRBJ2-5, with D maybe TRBD1 (7 bases). Germline assignment: CDR1 SQVTM and CDR2 ANQGSEA. This CDR3 comprises 13 residues. V was clipped by 6 bases and J by 4 bases, with 15 bases between them. The CDR3 sequence is CSVRQGGRETQYF. DNA for the CDR3: TGCAGCGTCCGACAGGGAGGTAGAGAGACCCAGTACTTC.

This chain uses TRBV5-1 with TRBJ1-6, with 8 bases matching TRBD1. J gave up 10 bases and V 7 bases, and 22 bases lay outside the gene matches. The germline V gene encodes CDR1 SGHRS and CDR2 YFSETQ. This CDR3 has 18 residues. The CDR3 sequence: CASSLIQTGDVAGSPLHF. The CDR3 DNA follows: TGCGCCAGCTCCTTAATACAGACAGGGGACGTTGCGGGATCACCCCTCCACTTT.

This sequence joins TRBV5-4 and TRBJ2-5; the match to TRBD1 covers 7 bases. V was pared by 7 bases and J by 12 bases, with 21 bases of the junction left unmatched. The CDR3 loop spans 15 amino acids. Germline lookup yields CDR1 SGHNT and CDR2 YYREEE (reference sequence). The CDR3 protein is CASELRGGAGGEKYF. In DNA form, the CDR3 reads TGTGCCAGCGAGCTTAGGGGTGGGGCAGGGGGAGAGAAGTACTTC.